This is a list of T cell receptor beta chains from one sample in a study of T cell responses to AZD1222 COVID-19 vaccine. TCRdb keeps only in-frame clones here, not all; method: immunoSEQ multiplex PCR. The table records 130,000 to 150,000 clones, approximately 94% of them present only once. Sequencing used peripheral blood, obtained on day 0 of AZD1222 vaccination. These receptors all stem from an adult in good health. CDR3s include the opening cysteine and the closing phenylalanine or tryptophan. The D gene is left open where the match is weak. Rows may omit the clone size; those that give it use once, few, many or a size class.

len	v_gene	d_gene	abundance	j_gene	CDR3nt	CDR3aa
16	TRBV7-9	.	once	TRBJ2-1	TGTGCCAGCAGCTTGGTTGGGGGACCGGGTTACAATGAGCAGTTCTTC	CASSLVGGPGYNEQFF
14	TRBV30	.	.	TRBJ1-1	TGTGCCTGGAGTGTTGGCAGGTTGAACACTGAAGCTTTCTTT	CAWSVGRLNTEAFF
17	TRBV27	TRBD1	.	TRBJ1-5	TGTGCCAGCAGTGTTCAACCCACAGGGGCCTTCAATCAGCCCCAGCATTTT	CASSVQPTGAFNQPQHF
13	TRBV10-1	.	.	TRBJ2-3	TGCGCCAGCAGCCGGGTGGGAACAGATACGCAGTATTTT	CASSRVGTDTQYF
15	TRBV6-5	.	.	TRBJ1-4	TGTGCCAGCAGTTACGTCCCTGCAACTAATGAAAAACTGTTTTTT	CASSYVPATNEKLFF
20	TRBV15	TRBD2	.	TRBJ2-3	TGTGCCACCAGCAGACCCCGGGGGGTCGGGGGAGGTCGTAGCACAGATACGCAGTATTTT	CATSRPRGVGGGRSTDTQYF
14	TRBV2	.	.	TRBJ1-4	TGTGCCAGCTCCCCGCAGGGTATAGGTGAAAAACTGTTTTTT	CASSPQGIGEKLFF
15	TRBV27	.	.	TRBJ1-2	TGTGCCAGCAGGGCTCCGTCCCGGGGATATCAAGGCTACACCTTC	CASRAPSRGYQGYTF
13	TRBV2	.	.	TRBJ1-1	TGTGCCAGCAGCTCTTCCCCGGGTACTGAAGCTTTCTTT	CASSSSPGTEAFF
14	TRBV19	.	.	TRBJ1-5	TGTGCCAGTAGTATAGACCCAGGGAGGCAGCCCCAGCATTTT	CASSIDPGRQPQHF
16	TRBV19	TRBD1	.	TRBJ1-5	TGTGCCAGTAGTCCACGACAGGGCCATAGCAATCAGCCCCAGCATTTT	CASSPRQGHSNQPQHF
15	TRBV7-6	.	.	TRBJ1-1	TGTGCCAGCAGCATGGGCCTGCCCGGAAGGGCTGAAGCTTTCTTT	CASSMGLPGRAEAFF
17	TRBV27	.	.	TRBJ2-6	TGTGCCAGCAGTTTCCGTCGGTCGCCCTCTGGGGCCAACGTCCTGACTTTC	CASSFRRSPSGANVLTF
13	TRBV2	.	.	TRBJ1-5	TGTGCCAGCAGCGGCGGGTTCAATCAGCCCCAGCATTTT	CASSGGFNQPQHF
15	TRBV6-5	.	.	TRBJ1-1	TGTGCCAGCAGTTACTCTAAAAGGGGGAACACTGAAGCTTTCTTT	CASSYSKRGNTEAFF
16	TRBV5-6	TRBD2	few	TRBJ2-1	TGTGCCAGCAGCTCGACCCCGGGACTAGCGGACAATGAGCAGTTCTTC	CASSSTPGLADNEQFF
15	TRBV3-1/TRBV3-2	.	.	TRBJ2-7	TGTGCCAGCAGCGGTGAGGGGCGACCTTCCTACGAGCAGTACTTC	CASSGEGRPSYEQYF
14	TRBV6-5	.	.	TRBJ1-2	TGTGCCAGCAGTTACTCGGGGGGTAACTATGGCTACACCTTC	CASSYSGGNYGYTF
15	TRBV19	TRBD2	.	TRBJ2-1	TGTGCCAGTACCAAAGGGACTAGCGGGAGAGTTGAGCAGTTCTTC	CASTKGTSGRVEQFF
11	TRBV5-1	.	.	TRBJ1-1	TGCGCCAGCAGCTTGGACACTGAAGCTTTCTTT	CASSLDTEAFF
16	TRBV2	.	.	TRBJ1-3	TGTGCCAGCAAACCCTTAGGATCACTCTCTGGAAACACCATATATTTT	CASKPLGSLSGNTIYF
15	TRBV19	TRBD1	.	TRBJ1-5	TGTGCCAGTAGTTCGCAGGGACAGCTACAGCAGCCCCAGCATTTT	CASSSQGQLQQPQHF
13	TRBV5-4	TRBD1	.	TRBJ2-7	TGTGCCAGCAGCTCGAATGACAGGGGACAGCAGTACTTC	CASSSNDRGQQYF
14	TRBV7-8	.	.	TRBJ1-3	TGTGCCAGCAGCTTAGGGGACGTGGGAAACACCATATATTTT	CASSLGDVGNTIYF
16	TRBV4-1	.	.	TRBJ2-1	TGCGCCAGCAGCCAAGATCCCGGAGCTTCCTACAATGAGCAGTTCTTC	CASSQDPGASYNEQFF
12	TRBV18	.	.	TRBJ1-1	TGTGCCAGCTCACCTACGGTCACTGAAGCTTTCTTT	CASSPTVTEAFF
16	TRBV9	TRBD2	.	TRBJ2-5	TGTGCCAGCAGCGTAACTAGCGGGCTTCAGGATGGGACCCAGTACTTC	CASSVTSGLQDGTQYF
15	TRBV6-5	.	.	TRBJ1-2	TGTGCCAGCAGTTACTCGGGGGAATCTAACTATGGCTACACCTTC	CASSYSGESNYGYTF
11	TRBV30	.	.	TRBJ2-7	TGTGCCTGGAGTGTTGTAGCCGAGCAGTACTTC	CAWSVVAEQYF
16	TRBV18	TRBD1	.	TRBJ1-1	TGTGCCAGCTCACCCCAATCAGGGGGGCGGAACACTGAAGCTTTCTTT	CASSPQSGGRNTEAFF
15	TRBV11-2	.	.	TRBJ2-7	TGTGCCAGCAGCGCCCTTCCGGGTCTCTCCTACGAGCAGTACTTC	CASSALPGLSYEQYF
16	TRBV7-8	.	.	TRBJ1-2	TGTGCCAGCAGCTTAGCTGGGCAGAGACCTAACTATGGCTACACCTTC	CASSLAGQRPNYGYTF
13	TRBV7-9	.	.	TRBJ1-2	TGTGCCAGCAGCTTAGGAGGGGTTCATGGCTACACCTTC	CASSLGGVHGYTF
13	TRBV12-3/TRBV12-4	.	.	TRBJ1-1	TGTGCCAGCAGTTTGTCACAGGGAGTCGGAGCTTTCTTT	CASSLSQGVGAFF
16	TRBV5-5	.	once	TRBJ1-1	TGTGCCAGCAGCTTCGGTAACCCAGGGGCGCGGACTGAAGCTTTCTTT	CASSFGNPGARTEAFF
12	TRBV2	.	.	TRBJ1-2	TGTGCCAGCAGTGGGGGGCAGGTTGGCTACACCTTC	CASSGGQVGYTF
17	TRBV9	TRBD1	.	TRBJ2-1	TGTGCCAGCAGCTCAAACCAAGACAGGGGGGCCTACAATGAGCAGTTCTTC	CASSSNQDRGAYNEQFF
14	TRBV21-1	.	few	TRBJ1-3	TGTGCCAGCAGCAAAAGGCAGTCTGGAAACACCATATATTTT	CASSKRQSGNTIYF
16	TRBV19	.	few	TRBJ1-2	TGTGCCAGTAGGTTAATGAATAGGGGGTATAATTATGGCTACACCTTC	CASRLMNRGYNYGYTF
14	TRBV5-1	TRBD2	.	TRBJ2-7	TGCGCCAGCAGCTTCGCTAGCGGGAGGAGGGAGCAGTACTTC	CASSFASGRREQYF
15	TRBV6-5	.	.	TRBJ2-7	TGTGCCAGCAGGGTCGCATTAGGGGATCACTACGAGCAGTACTTC	CASRVALGDHYEQYF
12	TRBV5-5	.	.	TRBJ2-5	TGTGCCAGCACCCGGGGGCAAGAGACCCAGTACTTC	CASTRGQETQYF
16	TRBV18	.	.	TRBJ1-2	TGTGCCAGCTCACCGATCGGAAGGGTGGGGGACTATGGCTACACCTTC	CASSPIGRVGDYGYTF
16	TRBV19	TRBD1	.	TRBJ2-3	TGTGCCAGTAGTTTGCGACAGGGCCTACTCACAGATACGCAGTATTTT	CASSLRQGLLTDTQYF
13	TRBV29-1	TRBD1	.	TRBJ1-2	TGCAGCGTTGGGGGACAGGGCCCTGGTGGCTACACCTTC	CSVGGQGPGGYTF
17	TRBV18	TRBD2	.	TRBJ2-2	TGTGCCAGCTCACCAGGGACTAGCGGGAGTTTCCCCGGGGAGCTGTTTTTT	CASSPGTSGSFPGELFF
14	TRBV9	.	once	TRBJ1-1	TGTGCCAGCAGCGTAGAATACCGGGGCACTGAAGCTTTCTTT	CASSVEYRGTEAFF
15	TRBV11-2	.	.	TRBJ2-5	TGTGCCAGCAGCTTAGAGAGTGGGCCCCAAGGGACCCAGTACTTC	CASSLESGPQGTQYF
13	TRBV19	.	once	TRBJ2-7	TGTGCCAGTAGTATAAGGGCGACCCTCGAGCAGTACTTC	CASSIRATLEQYF
14	TRBV7-3	TRBD1	.	TRBJ2-5	TGTGCCAGCAGCTTAATAGGGGGCGAAGAGACCCAGTACTTC	CASSLIGGEETQYF
13	TRBV12-3/TRBV12-4	.	.	TRBJ1-2	TGTGCCAGCAGTCACGACAGAAGGGGTGGCTACACCTTC	CASSHDRRGGYTF
15	TRBV7-2	.	.	TRBJ1-1	TGTGCCAGCAGCTTAGCGCCGGGGCGCGGGTACGAAGCTTTCTTT	CASSLAPGRGYEAFF
17	TRBV4-2	TRBD2	.	TRBJ2-3	TGTGCCAGCAGCCAGGAGCTAGCGGGGGGGCAGCGAGATACGCAGTATTTT	CASSQELAGGQRDTQYF
13	TRBV9	.	.	TRBJ1-1	TGTGCCAGCAGCCCCTGGGGGAGCACTGAAGCTTTCTTT	CASSPWGSTEAFF
14	TRBV5-5	.	.	TRBJ2-7	TGTGCCAGCAGCTTGGACAGGGCTTACTACGAGCAGTACTTC	CASSLDRAYYEQYF